A selection of T cell receptor beta chains follows, all from one sample in a study of patients and donors after allogeneic stem cell transplantation. Each CDR3 protein gets one entry after TCRdb re-called the RT-PCR reads with MiXCR. The sample has approximately 220,000 distinct CDR3 sequences, 35% to 45% seen once; the top ten hold roughly 10%. The specimen sequenced was blood, either unsorted or a sorted T cell fraction (not recorded which). All receptors derive from a human donor who was either an allogeneic HSCT recipient or a stem cell or donor lymphocyte infusion donor (not recorded which). It is not recorded whose cells these are; they may come from a transplant donor. CDR3s include the opening cysteine and the closing phenylalanine or tryptophan. Fields, in order: clone size, D gene, V gene, J gene, CDR3 DNA, CDR3 protein. The D gene is left open where the match is weak. Clone size is given for some rows only: seen once, a few or many times, or a class if the clone is expanded.

>.|.|TRBV12-3/TRBV12-4|TRBJ1-4
TGTGCCAGCAGTCCCCGGGGGAGAGGTGAAAAACTGTTTTTT
CASSPRGRGEKLFF
>medium-sized|.|TRBV20-1|TRBJ1-5
TGCAGTGCTAGCGCCGGAGGACAGCCCCAGCATTTT
CSASAGGQPQHF
>once|.|TRBV15|TRBJ1-5
TGTGCCACCAGCAGAGACGCTCGGGGACAGCCCCAGCATTTT
CATSRDARGQPQHF
>.|TRBD1|TRBV6-2/TRBV6-3|TRBJ1-1
TGTGCCAGCAGTCGCCCGGACAGGAGGGGCACTGAAGCTTTCTTT
CASSRPDRRGTEAFF
>few|.|TRBV20-1|TRBJ1-1
TGCAGTGCTAGAGATATGGGGGGATGGACTGAAGCTTTCTTT
CSARDMGGWTEAFF
>few|TRBD1|TRBV20-1|TRBJ1-5
TGCAGTGCTAGAGTCTGGACAGGGCTCTCCCGCAATCAGCCCCAGCATTTT
CSARVWTGLSRNQPQHF
>.|.|TRBV6-6|TRBJ2-7
TGTGCCAGCAGCCTCTCCGCACAGGGAGATTTCTACGAGCAGTACTTC
CASSLSAQGDFYEQYF
>.|.|TRBV27|TRBJ1-1
TGTGCCAGCAGTCAGCCGAACACTGAAGCTTTCTTT
CASSQPNTEAFF
>.|TRBD1|TRBV7-9|TRBJ1-2
TGTGCCAGCAGCTTAGCGAATAGGGGGCAGGATGGCTACACCTTC
CASSLANRGQDGYTF
>.|TRBD1|TRBV29-1|TRBJ2-1
TGCAGCGTGGTAGGGACAGGGGGAACACACAATGAGCAGTTCTTC
CSVVGTGGTHNEQFF
>few|TRBD1|TRBV20-1|TRBJ1-1
TGCAGTGCCTGGGACAGGGGGCAAACTGAAGCTTTCTTT
CSAWDRGQTEAFF
>.|.|TRBV15|TRBJ1-1
TGTGCCACCAGCAGAGCGGGAATATTATCCTTTGAAGCTTTCTTT
CATSRAGILSFEAFF
>.|.|TRBV5-5|TRBJ2-3
TGTGCCAGCAGCATGAGGGTCACAGATACGCAGTATTTT
CASSMRVTDTQYF
>.|.|TRBV4-1|TRBJ1-6
TGCGCCAGCAGCCTACAGGGTACCTATAATTCACCCCTCCACTTT
CASSLQGTYNSPLHF
>.|.|TRBV4-3|TRBJ1-5
TGCGCCAGCAGCCAAGATGCTGGGAATCAGCCCCAGCATTTT
CASSQDAGNQPQHF
>.|TRBD1|TRBV20-1|TRBJ1-3
TGCAGTGCTTTACAGGGGACTTCTGGAAACACCATATATTTT
CSALQGTSGNTIYF
>few|.|TRBV20-1|TRBJ2-7
TGCAGTGCTAGAGATTACGGCAGGTCCTACGAGCAGTACTTC
CSARDYGRSYEQYF
>few|.|TRBV29-1|TRBJ2-3
TGCAGCGCCCGGGCCTCCGGCACAGATACGCAGTATTTT
CSARASGTDTQYF
>.|TRBD1|TRBV5-1|TRBJ1-1
TGCGCCAGCAGCCTATGGACAGGGGAAGCTGAAGCTTTCTTT
CASSLWTGEAEAFF
>.|.|TRBV6-5|TRBJ1-2
TGTGCCAGCAGTTTCTCGTTCAGCTCCTATGGCTACACCTTC
CASSFSFSSYGYTF
>.|.|TRBV20-1|TRBJ1-5
TGCAGTGCTAGTAGAGTGGAACAGCCCCAGCATTTT
CSASRVEQPQHF
>.|.|TRBV4-1|TRBJ2-3
TGCGCCAGCAGCCAGCCTAGGACTCGCACAGATACGCAGTATTTT
CASSQPRTRTDTQYF
>.|TRBD1|TRBV6-5|TRBJ2-1
TGTGCCAGCAGTTACCCTTTACAGACAGGGGCCTACAATGAGCAGTTCTTC
CASSYPLQTGAYNEQFF
>few|TRBD1|TRBV5-1|TRBJ1-1
TGCGCCAGCAGCTTGGGGGGACAGGTACAACTGAACACTGAAGCTTTCTTT
CASSLGGQVQLNTEAFF
>.|TRBD1|TRBV6-1|TRBJ2-7
TGTGCCAGCAGTGAAGTAGGGGGCGCGTCCGGCGAGCAGTACTTC
CASSEVGGASGEQYF
>.|.|TRBV7-2|TRBJ1-2
TGTGCCAGCAGGGCGGGTTCGTTAAGTGGTGGCTACACCTTC
CASRAGSLSGGYTF
>.|.|TRBV7-9|TRBJ1-6
TGTGCCAGCAGCTTAGTGGTCGGTTCACCCCTCCACTTT
CASSLVVGSPLHF
>few|TRBD1|TRBV12-3/TRBV12-4|TRBJ1-2
TGTGCCAGCAGTTTAGGTGGACAGGCTAACACCTTC
CASSLGGQANTF
>.|.|TRBV5-1|TRBJ1-6
TGCGCCAGCAGCTTGGAGGGACGGTTGAGTTCACCCCTCCACTTT
CASSLEGRLSSPLHF
>.|.|TRBV20-1|TRBJ2-3
TGCAGTGCTGAGGGGGGACCTACAGATACGCAGTATTTT
CSAEGGPTDTQYF
>.|TRBD1|TRBV28|TRBJ2-5
TGTGCCAGCAGGCCTAATGGACAGGGGCGGCGGGAGACCCAGTACTTC
CASRPNGQGRRETQYF
>.|.|TRBV27|TRBJ1-4
TGTGCCAGCAGTTTAAGGCCCTCCGGTGAAAAACTGTTTTTT
CASSLRPSGEKLFF
>few|TRBD2|TRBV29-1|TRBJ2-1
TGCAGCGTACTGGGACTAGCGGGCAATGAGCAGTTCTTC
CSVLGLAGNEQFF
>few|.|TRBV29-1|TRBJ1-2
TGCAGCGTTGAGACAGGCCTGCGTGGCTACACCTTC
CSVETGLRGYTF
>few|.|TRBV11-1|TRBJ2-7
TGTGCCAGCAGCTTAGGTCAGTCAACCTACGAGCAGTACTTC
CASSLGQSTYEQYF
>few|TRBD1|TRBV13|TRBJ1-5
TGTGCCAGCAGCTCGGGACAGGGGGCGAATCAGCCCCAGCATTTT
CASSSGQGANQPQHF
>few|.|TRBV10-3|TRBJ1-6
TGTGCCACCCGACAACCCACCAGGGTCCCCTATAATTCACCCCTCCACTTT
CATRQPTRVPYNSPLHF
>few|TRBD1|TRBV5-1|TRBJ1-5
TGCGCCAGCAACTCGGGACAGGGCAATCAGCCCCAGCATTTT
CASNSGQGNQPQHF
>once|TRBD1|TRBV4-1|TRBJ1-4
TGCGCCAGCAGCTGGGGGGACAGTAATGAAAAACTGTTTTTT
CASSWGDSNEKLFF
>.|TRBD1|TRBV9|TRBJ1-5
TGTGCCAGCAGCGTAGGGATAGGACAGGAAACAAGCAATCAGCCCCAGCATTTT
CASSVGIGQETSNQPQHF
>few|.|TRBV3-1|TRBJ1-6
TGTGCCAGCAGCCAAGATTGGCAGCGTAATTCACCCCTCCACTTT
CASSQDWQRNSPLHF
>few|.|TRBV5-5|TRBJ1-1
TGTGCCAGCAGCTTACTCCCGATGAACACTGAAGCTTTCTTT
CASSLLPMNTEAFF
>few|TRBD1|TRBV12-3/TRBV12-4|TRBJ2-5
TGTGCCAGCAGCTCTAGGGACAGGGGCCAAGAGACCCAGTACTTC
CASSSRDRGQETQYF
>few|.|TRBV12-3/TRBV12-4|TRBJ1-3
TGTGCCAGCAGTACGGCGCGGGGGGGTTACGGAAACACCATATATTTT
CASSTARGGYGNTIYF
>.|.|TRBV5-1|TRBJ1-6
TGCGCCAGCAGGACGAGTACGCCGGGTTCACCCCTCCACTTT
CASRTSTPGSPLHF
>.|.|TRBV20-1|TRBJ1-3
TGCAGTGCGTCGGGGCAGACCTCTGGAAACACCATATATTTT
CSASGQTSGNTIYF
>few|TRBD1|TRBV29-1|TRBJ2-6
TGCAGCGTAACCGGGACAGGGGACTCTGGGGCCAACGTCCTGACTTTC
CSVTGTGDSGANVLTF
>few|.|TRBV5-1|TRBJ2-5
TGCGCCAGCAGTACCAGGGACGGGGAGACCCAGTACTTC
CASSTRDGETQYF
>few|.|TRBV7-9|TRBJ2-2
TGTGCCAGCAGCTTAGTTGTCAACACCGGGGAGCTGTTTTTT
CASSLVVNTGELFF
>.|.|TRBV3-1|TRBJ1-2
TGTGCCAGCAGCCAAGGCCGCGGGGAGAACTATGGCTACACCTTC
CASSQGRGENYGYTF
>few|.|TRBV2|TRBJ1-4
TGTGCCAGCAGGAAACAAGACGCAACTAATGAAAAACTGTTTTTT
CASRKQDATNEKLFF